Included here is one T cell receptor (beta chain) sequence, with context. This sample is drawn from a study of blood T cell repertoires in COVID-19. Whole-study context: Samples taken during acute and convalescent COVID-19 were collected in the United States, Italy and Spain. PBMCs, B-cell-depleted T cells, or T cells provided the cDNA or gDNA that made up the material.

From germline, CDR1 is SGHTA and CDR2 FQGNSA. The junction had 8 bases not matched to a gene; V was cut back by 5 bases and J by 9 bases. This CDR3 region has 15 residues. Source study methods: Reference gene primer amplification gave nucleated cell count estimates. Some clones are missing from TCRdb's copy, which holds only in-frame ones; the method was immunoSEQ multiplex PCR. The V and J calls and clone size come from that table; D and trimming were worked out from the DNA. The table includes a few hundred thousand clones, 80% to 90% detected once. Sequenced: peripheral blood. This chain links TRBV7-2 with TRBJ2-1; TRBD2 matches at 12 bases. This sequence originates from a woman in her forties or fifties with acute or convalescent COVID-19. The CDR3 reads CASSPQTGLAGEQFF. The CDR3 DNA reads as TGTGCCAGCAGCCCCCAGACGGGACTAGCGGGTGAGCAGTTCTTC.